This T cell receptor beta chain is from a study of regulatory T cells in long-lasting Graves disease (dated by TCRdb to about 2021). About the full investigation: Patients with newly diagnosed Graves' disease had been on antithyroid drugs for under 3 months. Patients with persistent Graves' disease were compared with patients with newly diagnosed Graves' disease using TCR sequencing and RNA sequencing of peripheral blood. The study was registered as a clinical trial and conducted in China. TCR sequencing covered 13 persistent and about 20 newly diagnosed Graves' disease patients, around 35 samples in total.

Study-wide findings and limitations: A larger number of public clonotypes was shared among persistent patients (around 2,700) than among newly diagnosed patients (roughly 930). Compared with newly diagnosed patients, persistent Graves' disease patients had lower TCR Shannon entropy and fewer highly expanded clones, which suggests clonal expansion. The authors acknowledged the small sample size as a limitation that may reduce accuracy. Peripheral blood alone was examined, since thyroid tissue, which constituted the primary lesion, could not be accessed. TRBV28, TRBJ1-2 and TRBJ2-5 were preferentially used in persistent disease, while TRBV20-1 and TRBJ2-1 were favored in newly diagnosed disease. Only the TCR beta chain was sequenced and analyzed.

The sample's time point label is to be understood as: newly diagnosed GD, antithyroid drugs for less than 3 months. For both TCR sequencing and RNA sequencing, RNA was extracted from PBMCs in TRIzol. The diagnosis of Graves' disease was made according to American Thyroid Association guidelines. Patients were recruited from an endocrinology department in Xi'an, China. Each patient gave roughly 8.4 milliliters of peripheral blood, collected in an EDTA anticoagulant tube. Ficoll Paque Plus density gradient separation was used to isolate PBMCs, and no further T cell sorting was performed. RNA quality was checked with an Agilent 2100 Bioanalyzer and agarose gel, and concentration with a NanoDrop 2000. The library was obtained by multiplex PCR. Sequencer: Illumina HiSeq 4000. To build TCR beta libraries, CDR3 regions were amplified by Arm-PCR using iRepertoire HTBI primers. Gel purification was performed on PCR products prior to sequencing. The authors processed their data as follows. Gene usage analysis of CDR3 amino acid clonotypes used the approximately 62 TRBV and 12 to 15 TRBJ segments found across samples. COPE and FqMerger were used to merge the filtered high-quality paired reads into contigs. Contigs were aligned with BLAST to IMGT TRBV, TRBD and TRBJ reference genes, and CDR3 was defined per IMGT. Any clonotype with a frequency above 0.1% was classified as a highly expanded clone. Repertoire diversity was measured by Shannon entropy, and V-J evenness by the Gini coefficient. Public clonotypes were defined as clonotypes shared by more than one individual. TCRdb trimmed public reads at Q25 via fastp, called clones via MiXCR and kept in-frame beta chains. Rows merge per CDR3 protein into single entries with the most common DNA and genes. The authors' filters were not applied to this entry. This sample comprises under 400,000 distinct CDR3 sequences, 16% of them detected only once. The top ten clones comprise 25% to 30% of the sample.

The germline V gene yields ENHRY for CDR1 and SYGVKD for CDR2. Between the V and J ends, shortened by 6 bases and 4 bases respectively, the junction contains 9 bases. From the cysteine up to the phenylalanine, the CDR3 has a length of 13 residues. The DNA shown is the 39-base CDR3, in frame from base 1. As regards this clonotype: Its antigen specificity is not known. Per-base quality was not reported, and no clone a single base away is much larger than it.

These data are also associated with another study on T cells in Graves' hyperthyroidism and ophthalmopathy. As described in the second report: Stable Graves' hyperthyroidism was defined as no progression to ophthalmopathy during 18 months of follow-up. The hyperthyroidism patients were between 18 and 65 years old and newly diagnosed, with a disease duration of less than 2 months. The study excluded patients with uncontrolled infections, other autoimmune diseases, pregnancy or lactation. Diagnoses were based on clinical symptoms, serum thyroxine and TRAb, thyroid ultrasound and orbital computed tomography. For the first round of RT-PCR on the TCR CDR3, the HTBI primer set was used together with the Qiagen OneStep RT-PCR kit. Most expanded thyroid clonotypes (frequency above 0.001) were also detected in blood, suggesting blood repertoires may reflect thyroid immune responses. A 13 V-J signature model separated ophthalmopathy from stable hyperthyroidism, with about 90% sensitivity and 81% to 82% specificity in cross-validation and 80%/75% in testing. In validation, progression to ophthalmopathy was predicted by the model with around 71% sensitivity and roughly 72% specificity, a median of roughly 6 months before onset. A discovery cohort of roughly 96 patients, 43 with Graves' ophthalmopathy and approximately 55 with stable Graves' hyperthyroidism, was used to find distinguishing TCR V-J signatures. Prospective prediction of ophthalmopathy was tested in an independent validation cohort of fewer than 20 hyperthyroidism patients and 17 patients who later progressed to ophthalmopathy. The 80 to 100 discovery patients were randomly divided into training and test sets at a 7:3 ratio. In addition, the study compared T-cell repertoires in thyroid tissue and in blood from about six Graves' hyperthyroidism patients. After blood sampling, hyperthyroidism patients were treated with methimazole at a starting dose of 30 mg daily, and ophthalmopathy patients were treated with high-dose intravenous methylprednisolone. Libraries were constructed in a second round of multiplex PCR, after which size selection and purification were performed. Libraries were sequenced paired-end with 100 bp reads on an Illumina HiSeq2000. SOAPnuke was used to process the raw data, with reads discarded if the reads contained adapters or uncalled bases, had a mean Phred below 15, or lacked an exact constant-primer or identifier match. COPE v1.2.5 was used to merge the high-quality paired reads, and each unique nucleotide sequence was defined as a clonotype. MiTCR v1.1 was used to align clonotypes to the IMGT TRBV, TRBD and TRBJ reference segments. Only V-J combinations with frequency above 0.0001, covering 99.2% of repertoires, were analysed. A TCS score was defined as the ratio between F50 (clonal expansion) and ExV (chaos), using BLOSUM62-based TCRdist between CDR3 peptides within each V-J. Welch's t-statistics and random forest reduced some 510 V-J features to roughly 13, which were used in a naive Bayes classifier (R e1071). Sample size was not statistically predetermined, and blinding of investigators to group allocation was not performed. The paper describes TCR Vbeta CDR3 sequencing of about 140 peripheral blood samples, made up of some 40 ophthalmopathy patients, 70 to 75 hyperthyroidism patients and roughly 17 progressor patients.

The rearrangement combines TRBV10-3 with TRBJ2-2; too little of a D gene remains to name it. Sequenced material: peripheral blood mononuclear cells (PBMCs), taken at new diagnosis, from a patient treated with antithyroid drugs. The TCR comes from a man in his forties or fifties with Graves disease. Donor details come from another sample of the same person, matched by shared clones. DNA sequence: TGTGCCATCAGCGTGGGTGTCACCGGGGAGCTGTTTTTT. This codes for CAISVGVTGELFF.